This TCR beta chain was identified in a study of OX40 agonist ivuxolimab in advanced cancers. Clones were sequenced by immunoSEQ multiplex PCR, and TCRdb holds only the in-frame ones, with some missing. The sample has around 34,000 clones, 81% seen once. This CDR3 is 14 amino acids long. V was pared by 4 bases and J by 8 bases, with 12 bases between. Germline CDR1 SGHTA, CDR2 FQGNSA. This rearrangement joins TRBV7-2 to TRBJ1-6; unclear D gene. The material sequenced was CD4+ or CD8+ T cells sorted from blood, taken in a trial of the OX40 agonist ivuxolimab. The TCR was taken from an adult with an advanced solid tumor such as melanoma, head and neck, liver or kidney cancer. The CDR3 here is CASSYGRTYSPLHF. The CDR3 DNA reads as TGTGCCAGCAGCTACGGTAGAACCTATTCACCCCTCCACTTT.